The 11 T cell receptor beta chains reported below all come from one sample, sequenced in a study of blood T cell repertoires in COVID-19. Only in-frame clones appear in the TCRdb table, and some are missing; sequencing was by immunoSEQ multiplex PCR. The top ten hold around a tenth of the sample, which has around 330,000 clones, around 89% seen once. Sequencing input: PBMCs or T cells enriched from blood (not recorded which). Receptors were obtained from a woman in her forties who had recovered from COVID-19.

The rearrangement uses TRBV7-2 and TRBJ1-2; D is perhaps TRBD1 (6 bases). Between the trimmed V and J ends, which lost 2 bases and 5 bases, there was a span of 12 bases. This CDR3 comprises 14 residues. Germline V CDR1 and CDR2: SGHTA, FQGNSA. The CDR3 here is CASSLTAGAYGYTF. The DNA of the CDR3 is TGTGCCAGCAGCTTAACCGCAGGGGCGTATGGCTACACCTTC.

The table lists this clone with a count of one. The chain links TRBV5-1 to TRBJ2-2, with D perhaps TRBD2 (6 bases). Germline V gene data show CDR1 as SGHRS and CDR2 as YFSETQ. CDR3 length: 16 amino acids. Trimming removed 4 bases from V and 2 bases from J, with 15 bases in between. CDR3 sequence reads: CASSLNGGPNTGELFF. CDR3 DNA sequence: TGCGCCAGCAGCCTCAACGGGGGACCAAACACCGGGGAGCTGTTTTTT.

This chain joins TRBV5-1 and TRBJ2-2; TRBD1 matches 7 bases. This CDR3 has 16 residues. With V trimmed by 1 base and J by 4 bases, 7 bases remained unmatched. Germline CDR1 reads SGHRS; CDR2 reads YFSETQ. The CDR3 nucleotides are TGCGCCAGCAGCTTGCCGAGACAGGGACCCACCGGGGAGCTGTTTTTT. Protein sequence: CASSLPRQGPTGELFF.

The DNA for the CDR3 is TGTGCCACCTCACCGGGACTAGCGGGGGGAGAGACCCAGTACTTC. Translation gives CATSPGLAGGETQYF. The V call is TRBV6-5, the J call TRBJ2-5; the match to TRBD2 covers 15 bases. The CDR3 runs to 15 residues. Germline CDR1 and CDR2: MNHEY and SVGAGI. V lost 10 bases, J lost 4 bases, and 7 bases stayed unmatched.

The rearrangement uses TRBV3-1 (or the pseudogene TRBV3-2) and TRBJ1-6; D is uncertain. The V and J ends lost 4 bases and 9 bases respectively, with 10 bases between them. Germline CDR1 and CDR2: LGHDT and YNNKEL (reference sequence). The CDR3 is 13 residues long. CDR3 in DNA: TGTGCCAGCAGCCCTCCCCCTCCTTCACCCCTCCACTTT. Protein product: CASSPPPPSPLHF.

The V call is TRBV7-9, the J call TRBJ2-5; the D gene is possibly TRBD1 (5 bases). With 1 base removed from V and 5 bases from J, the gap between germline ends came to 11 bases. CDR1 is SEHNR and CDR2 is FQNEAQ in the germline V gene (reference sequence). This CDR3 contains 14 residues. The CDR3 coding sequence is TGTGCCAGCAGCTTAGACCAGGGTTACGAGACCCAGTACTTC. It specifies CASSLDQGYETQYF.

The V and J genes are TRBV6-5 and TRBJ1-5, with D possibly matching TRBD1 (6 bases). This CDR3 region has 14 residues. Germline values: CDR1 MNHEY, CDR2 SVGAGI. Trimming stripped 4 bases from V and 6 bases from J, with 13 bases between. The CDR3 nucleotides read TGTGCCAGCAGTTCGGCAGGGGCGAGTCAGCCCCAGCATTTT. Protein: CASSSAGASQPQHF.

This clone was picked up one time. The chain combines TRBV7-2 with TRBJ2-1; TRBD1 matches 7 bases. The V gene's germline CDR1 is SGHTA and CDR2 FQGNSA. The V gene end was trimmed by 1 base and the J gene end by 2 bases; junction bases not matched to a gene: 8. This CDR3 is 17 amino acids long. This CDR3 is CASSLDGQAVTYNEQFF. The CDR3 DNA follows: TGTGCCAGCAGCTTAGACGGACAGGCCGTAACCTACAATGAGCAGTTCTTC.

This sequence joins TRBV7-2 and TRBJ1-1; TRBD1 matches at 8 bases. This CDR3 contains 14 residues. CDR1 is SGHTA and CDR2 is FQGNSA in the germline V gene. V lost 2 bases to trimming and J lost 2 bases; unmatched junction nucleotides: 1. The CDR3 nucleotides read TGTGCCAGCAGCTTAACAGGGGGAAACACTGAAGCTTTCTTT. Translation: CASSLTGGNTEAFF.

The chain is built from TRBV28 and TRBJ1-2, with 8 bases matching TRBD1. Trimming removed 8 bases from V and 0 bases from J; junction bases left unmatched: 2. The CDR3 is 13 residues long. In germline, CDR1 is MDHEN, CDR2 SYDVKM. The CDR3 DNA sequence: TGTGCCAGCGGACAGGGAGCTAACTATGGCTACACCTTC. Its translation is CASGQGANYGYTF.

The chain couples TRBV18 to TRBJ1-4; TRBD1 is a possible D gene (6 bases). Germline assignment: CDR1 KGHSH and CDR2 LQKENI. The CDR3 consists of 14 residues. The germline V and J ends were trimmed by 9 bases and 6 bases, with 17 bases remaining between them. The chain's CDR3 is CASSFGGQDEKLFF. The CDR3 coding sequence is TGTGCCAGTTCCTTCGGGGGGCAGGATGAAAAACTGTTTTTT.